The 14 T cell receptor beta chains given below trace back to one sample, sequenced in a study of blood T cells in healthy people across ages. A second roughly 6 to 11 cycle PCR used barcoded and J-beta primers. Each CDR3 protein gets one entry after TCRdb re-called the 5' RACE reads with MiXCR. The sample consists of hundreds of thousands of distinct CDR3 sequences, around 43% of them appearing once. Sequencing was carried out using blood. The receptors here all came from a man older than 75 in good health.

V is TRBV7-2 and J is TRBJ1-2; 7 bases are shared with TRBD1. Trimming removed 5 bases from V and 4 bases from J; junction bases left unmatched: 4. This CDR3 comprises 13 residues. Germline V gives CDR1 SGHTA, CDR2 FQGNSA. In nucleotides, the CDR3 is TGTGCCAGCAGCCGTACAGGGGCCTATGGCTACACCTTC. Amino acids: CASSRTGAYGYTF.

This clonotype appeared a single time. The chain carries TRBV11-2 and TRBJ2-1, with TRBD2 matching over 14 bases. Unmatched junction bases numbered 12, after V lost 4 bases and J lost 10 bases. The CDR3 length is 17 residues. Germline CDR1 is SGHAT and CDR2 is FQNNGV. CDR3 coding DNA: TGTGCCAGCAGCTCCATTCAAAGACTAGCGGGAGGGTTCGAGCAGTTCTTC. Translated: CASSSIQRLAGGFEQFF.

V and J are TRBV27 and TRBJ2-3; D unresolved. This CDR3 is 15 amino acids long. V was trimmed by 1 base and J by 0 bases, leaving 8 bases between them. CDR1 MNHEY and CDR2 SMNVEV come from the germline V gene (reference sequence). The chain's CDR3 is CASSLFSVSTDTQYF. The CDR3 DNA sequence: TGTGCCAGCAGTTTATTTTCCGTTAGCACAGATACGCAGTATTTT.

The V call is TRBV14, the J call TRBJ2-2; no definite D call. Germline values: CDR1 SGHDN, CDR2 FVKESK. The CDR3 spans 14 residues. Trimming took 3 bases from V and 1 from J, leaving 6 bases between them. The CDR3 DNA follows: TGTGCCAGCAGCCAGTATAGGAACACCGGGGAGCTGTTTTTT. It specifies CASSQYRNTGELFF.

CDR3 in amino acids: CASSSQQGTIYEQYF. The CDR3 region has the DNA TGTGCCAGCAGCTCCCAGCAGGGGACAATCTACGAGCAGTACTTC. The chain couples TRBV7-2 to TRBJ2-5; TRBD1 is a possible D gene (6 bases). The tail of the sequence fits TRBJ2-7 better, so the J call may be wrong. Looked up from germline, CDR1 is SGHTA and CDR2 is FQGNSA. The CDR3 is 15 residues long.

This clonotype occurred a few times. This sequence joins TRBV25-1 and TRBJ2-5; D might be TRBD2 (5 bases). The CDR3 runs to 16 residues. The germline V gene has CDR1 MGHDK and CDR2 SYGVNS. With 3 bases removed from V and 1 base from J, the gap between germline ends came to 15 bases. CDR3 residues: CASSESRGQPQETQYF. DNA for the CDR3: TGTGCCAGCAGTGAGTCAAGAGGGCAACCCCAAGAGACCCAGTACTTC.

This clonotype was recorded a few times. J is TRBJ2-5 and V is TRBV18; no firm D call. V lost 3 bases and J 1 base, leaving 18 bases between the germline ends. CDR1 is KGHSH, CDR2 LQKENI, per germline. This CDR3 region has 17 residues. The CDR3 loop is CASSPRLDGSTQETQYF. CDR3 nucleotide sequence: TGTGCCAGCTCACCTAGGTTGGACGGGTCCACCCAAGAGACCCAGTACTTC.

This clonotype occurred a few times. The chain carries TRBV25-1 and TRBJ2-1, with TRBD2 as a possible D gene (5 bases). Germline CDR1 MGHDK, CDR2 SYGVNS. V was pared by 2 bases and J by 7 bases, with 9 bases between. This CDR3 comprises 13 residues. The CDR3 region has the DNA TGTGCCAGCAGTGAAGGAGCGGTGAATGAGCAGTTCTTC. Translation: CASSEGAVNEQFF.

The rearrangement links TRBV9 to TRBJ1-6; D unclear. Germline V gene lookup returns CDR1 SGDLS and CDR2 YYNGEE. V lost 0 bases, J lost 7 bases, and 8 bases lay in between. The CDR3 contains 14 residues. The CDR3 sequence: CASSVETANSPLHF. In nucleotides, the CDR3 is TGTGCCAGCAGCGTAGAAACAGCAAATTCACCCCTCCACTTT.

In this sample, this clonotype turned up many times. One end of the junction varies from germline; a read error may be responsible. The chain employs TRBV6-1 and TRBJ2-6; no clear D. In germline, CDR1 is MNHNS, CDR2 SASEGT. CDR3 length: 14 residues. CDR3 in amino acids: CASSEVSGANVLTF. The CDR3 DNA follows: TGCGCCAGCAGCGAGGTCTCTGGGGCCAACGTCCTGACTTTC.

J is TRBJ2-1 and V is TRBV14; perhaps D is TRBD1 or TRBD2 (7 bases each). This CDR3 contains 19 residues. The V end was cut by 6 bases, the J end by 5 bases, with 29 bases between. Germline assignment: CDR1 SGHDN and CDR2 FVKESK. The CDR3 DNA follows: TGTGCCAGCAGTCGAGACAGGGCGGCGTGGGAGGGCCGGAACAATGAGCAGTTCTTC. Its protein is CASSRDRAAWEGRNNEQFF.

This clonotype was detected only a few times. The J gene is TRBJ2-7, the V gene TRBV6-6, with 7 bases that match TRBD2. The V gene's germline CDR1 is MNHNY and CDR2 SVGAGI (reference sequence). The CDR3 loop spans 16 amino acids. V shed 7 bases, J shed 1 base, and the junction held 13 bases outside the gene matches. The CDR3 is CASKPLPAGVSYEQYF. CDR3 in DNA: TGTGCCAGCAAGCCCCTCCCGGCGGGAGTGTCCTACGAGCAGTACTTC.

This clonotype appeared a few times. The rearrangement links TRBV6-2 or TRBV6-3 to TRBJ2-7, with D perhaps TRBD1 or TRBD2 (5 bases each). The CDR3 contains 15 residues. Germline assignment: CDR1 MNHEY and CDR2 SVGEGT. Trimming removed 5 bases from V and 2 bases from J, with 16 bases in between. CDR3 in amino acids: CASSLRELVTYEQYF. The CDR3 bases are TGTGCCAGCAGTCTCAGGGAGTTAGTCACCTACGAGCAGTACTTC.

CDR3 sequence: CASSYGSGRTDTQYF. For the CDR3, the DNA is TGTGCCAGCAGTTACGGTAGCGGGAGGACAGATACGCAGTATTTT. The chain couples TRBV6-2 or TRBV6-3 to TRBJ2-3, with 10 bases identical to TRBD2. V trimming: 2 bases; J trimming: 3 bases; junction bases outside the gene matches: 2. CDR3 length: 15 amino acids. The germline V gene encodes CDR1 MNHEY and CDR2 SVGEGT.